Described below is a single T cell receptor (beta chain) sequence and its context. Antigen: not known. Listed TCR primers, together with previously described methods, were used for the bulk TCR libraries. A single record per CDR3 protein comes from TCRdb applying MiXCR to the PCR reads. The sample has about 510,000 distinct CDR3 sequences, around 25% seen once; the top ten hold 0.7% to 0.9%. The sample originates from a study of molecular identifiers for immune sequencing clone quantification. Study observations and caveats: Over 98% of CMV-specific effector molecules, but under 1% of naive ones, were in clones above 20 copies.

CDR1 is SGHRS and CDR2 is YFSETQ in the germline V gene. The CDR3 loop spans 14 amino acids. Trimming removed 3 bases from V and 5 bases from J, with 14 bases in between. The sample taken for sequencing was naive CD8+ T cells from blood, with Jurkat cell RNA spiked in. Indicated subset: FACS-sorted CD8+CD4-CCR7+CD45RA+ naive T cells. This chain links TRBV5-1 with TRBJ2-5, with D perhaps TRBD1 or TRBD2 (6 bases each). The clonotype originates from a human donor in good health. Some libraries in this study had Jurkat cell RNA spiked in. In DNA, the CDR3 is TGCGCCAGCAGCTGGGGGGACAAGGTCGAGACCCAGTACTTC. The encoded protein is CASSWGDKVETQYF.